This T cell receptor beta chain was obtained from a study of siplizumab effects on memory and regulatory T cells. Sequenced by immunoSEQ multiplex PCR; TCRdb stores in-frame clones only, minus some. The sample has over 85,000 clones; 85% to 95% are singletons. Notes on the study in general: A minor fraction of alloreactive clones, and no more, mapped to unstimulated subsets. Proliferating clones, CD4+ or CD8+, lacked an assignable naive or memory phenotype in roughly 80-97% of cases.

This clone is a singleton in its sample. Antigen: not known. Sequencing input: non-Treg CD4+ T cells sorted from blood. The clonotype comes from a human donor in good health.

The CDR3 loop is CSVEVAGRSSYEQYF. The CDR3 DNA is TGCAGCGTTGAAGTGGCAGGACGGAGCTCCTACGAGCAGTACTTC. This rearrangement joins TRBV29-1 to TRBJ2-7; D is undetermined. The V end lost 1 base, the J end lost 0 bases, and 13 bases lay between the germline ends. The length of the CDR3 is 15 residues. Germline CDR1 and CDR2: SQVTM and ANQGSEA.